This T cell receptor (beta chain) came from a study of control samples from healthy donors and cancer patients. Profiling relied on immunoSEQ multiplex PCR, and the TCRdb table lists in-frame clones only, not all of them. This table has 100,000 to 150,000 clones, 88% appearing once. Sequenced: blood. This sequence originates from a man aged 50-60 years in good health.

As DNA, the CDR3 is TGCGCCAGCAGCCAAGAAACGGACAGCCGGTTTGAGCAGTTCTTC. This translates into CASSQETDSRFEQFF. The chain carries TRBV4-1 and TRBJ2-1; possible D gene TRBD1, 6 bases. Germline V gene lookup returns CDR1 MGHRA and CDR2 YSYEKL. V lost 0 bases and J 9 bases, leaving 15 bases between the germline ends. The CDR3 is 15 amino acids.